These T cell receptor beta chains were read from a single sample in a study of a mutant IDH1 vaccine in newly diagnosed glioma. Their cognate antigens are unknown. The assay was immunoSEQ multiplex PCR, and TCRdb's table has in-frame clones only and misses some. The table shows about 46,000 clones, with 65% to 85% occurring only once. The source was PBMCs, collected from a glioma patient whose treatment included an IDH1 peptide vaccine. The origin of the receptors is a woman aged 25 to 45 with glioma. Some clones in this sample may be carry-over from other donors' samples. The CDR3 runs from the conserved cysteine through the conserved F or W.

TRBV29-1	CSVEGGTNEQYF
TRBV2	CVAGDTAYEQYF
TRBV9	CASSDSGRPQETQYF
TRBV4-1	CASSQNLAATAYEQYF
TRBV27	CASSLQRTYEQYF
TRBV30	CAWSYRTDGYTF
TRBV6-1	CASKVPPQGVDGYTF
TRBV27	CASSDDRGNTEAFF
TRBV27	CASSIRDRAARFF
TRBV10-3	CAIRGDRDANQPQHF
TRBV7-8	CASSLVDTTNEKLFF
TRBV19	CASTRTTFLTNTGELFF
TRBV18	CASSPLQNTGELFF
TRBV4-2	CASSQARPLAGSSYNEQFF
TRBV10-3	CAISEGGVETQYF
TRBV14	CASSPGSKGNYEQYF
TRBV5-6	CASSLASSGLGEQYF
TRBV2	CASSVYEQYF
TRBV9	CASSVVGQGANTEAFF
TRBV19	CASRNPNRSWDEQYF
TRBV19	CASSGTVNQPQHF
TRBV7-9	CASSSQGIRTDTQYF
TRBV28	CASSFQTGNHNQPQHF
TRBV6-1	CASTEGHLSGNTIYF
TRBV5-4	CASSLGSSNEQFF
TRBV21-1	CASSKAWDRGYNEQFF
TRBV29-1	CSVVGVNTGELFF
TRBV15	CATSRGLAGTDTQYF
TRBV10-1	CASSADRVSWNTEAFF
TRBV13	CASSLRSTNEKLFF
TRBV21-1	CALGANSYEQYF
TRBV2	CASSEGAGGSGNTIYF
TRBV18	CASSPRTTGWEDTEAFF
TRBV5-4	CASSLGSTEAFF
TRBV5-4	CASSQASTTDTQYF
TRBV6-5	CASSLRPHNTQYF
TRBV4-1	CASSQLTSGRLSEQFF
TRBV5-6	CASSGGPGGNQPQHF
TRBV12-5	CASGFVTGTGGQPQHF